The 26 T cell receptor beta chains given below trace back to one sample, sequenced in a study of vaccination and CD4 T cells after COVID-19. Their specific antigens are unknown. Sequenced with the Oncomine TCR Beta short-read assay was DNA taken from cultured CD4+ T cells. TCRdb processed the PCR reads anew with MiXCR; each CDR3 protein has one entry. The sample has around 10,000 distinct CDR3 sequences, 55% to 70% seen once. Indicated treatment: roughly 10-day PBMC culture with coronavirus spike peptide pools or control peptides (ViraFEST assay). The specimen comprised cultured CD4+ T cells from blood, sampled after SARS-CoV-2 vaccination. The source of these receptors is a human donor with COVID-19.

This rearrangement joins TRBV12-3 or TRBV12-4 to TRBJ2-1; D assignment may be TRBD1 or TRBD2 (6 bases each). The CDR3 has 13 residues. V lost 2 bases and J 9 bases, leaving 11 bases between the germline ends. As DNA, the CDR3 is TGTGCCAGCAGTTTAAAGGGGGGACTTGAGCAGTTCTTC. Protein product: CASSLKGGLEQFF.

The chain couples TRBV19 to TRBJ1-3; D gene uncertain. Trimming removed 3 bases from V and 0 bases from J, with 6 bases in between. The CDR3 has 14 residues. Germline V lookup: CDR1 LNHDA, CDR2 SQIVND (reference sequence). The CDR3 DNA sequence: TGTGCCAGTAGTATGACCCTCTCTGGAAACACCATATATTTT. This gives the protein CASSMTLSGNTIYF.

Only a few counts were recorded for this clonotype. This chain links TRBV19 with TRBJ2-7; D possibly corresponds to TRBD1 (6 bases). Germline loops: CDR1 LNHDA, CDR2 SQIVND (reference sequence). The CDR3 totals 14 residues. Trimming shortened V by 6 bases and J by 7 bases, and 19 bases separated the two germline ends. The CDR3 nucleotides are TGTGCCAGTAGCCTGGACAGCATTCCTAGTGAGCAGTACTTC. Protein: CASSLDSIPSEQYF.

This clonotype was detected once. The chain couples TRBV2 to TRBJ1-6; D is unclear. The V gene's germline CDR1 is SNHLY and CDR2 FYNNEI. The V end was cut by 6 bases, the J end by 8 bases, with 14 bases between. The CDR3 runs to 14 residues. In DNA, the CDR3 is TGTGCCAGCAGGTCCACGACGGTGGATTCACCCCTCCACTTT. This translates into CASRSTTVDSPLHF.

A few counts support this clonotype. This sequence joins TRBV7-2 and TRBJ1-1; D is perhaps TRBD1 (6 bases). V lost 0 bases and J 4 bases, leaving 15 bases between the germline ends. The CDR3 length is 16 residues. CDR1 and CDR2 from the germline V gene are SGHTA and FQGNSA. CDR3 residues: CASSLARGRVSTEAFF. The CDR3 nucleotides are TGTGCCAGCAGCTTAGCCAGGGGAAGGGTGAGCACTGAAGCTTTCTTT.

J is TRBJ2-6 and V is TRBV6-2 or TRBV6-3; a possible D gene is TRBD2 (6 bases). This CDR3 is built from 15 residues. Germline-derived CDR1 and CDR2 are MNHEY and SVGEGT. Trimming cost V 6 bases and J 4 bases, with 13 bases left between them. The CDR3 protein is CASSPGGTGANVLTF. The CDR3 coding sequence is TGTGCCAGCAGCCCGGGCGGGACCGGGGCCAACGTCCTGACTTTC.

The genes are TRBV19 and TRBJ1-1; a possible D gene is TRBD1 (6 bases). The V and J ends lost 6 bases and 1 base respectively, with 12 bases between them. Germline lookup yields CDR1 LNHDA and CDR2 SQIVND (reference sequence). The CDR3 extends over 14 amino acids. CDR3 DNA: TGTGCCAGTAGGGCCCCGGACAGGAACACTGAAGCTTTCTTT. Its translation: CASRAPDRNTEAFF.

The table lists this clonotype with a few counts. This chain connects TRBV7-8 to TRBJ1-5; D unclear. Germline loops: CDR1 SGHVS, CDR2 FQNEAQ. CDR3 size: 14 residues. V was trimmed by 1 base and J by 7 bases, leaving 11 bases between them. The CDR3 protein is CASSLVSERQPQHF. The DNA for the CDR3 is TGTGCCAGCAGCTTAGTCTCGGAGCGCCAGCCCCAGCATTTT. Together with reference TRBV7-8 and TRBJ1-5, the CDR3 gives the full variable domain: GAGVSQSPRYKVAKRGQDVALRCDPISGHVSLFWYQQALGQGPEFLTYFQNEAQLDKSGLPSDRFFAERPEGSVSTLKIQRTQQEDSAVYLCASSLVSERQPQHFGDGTRLSIL.

V usage is TRBV28 and J usage is TRBJ2-1, with D unclear. CDR1 is MDHEN and CDR2 is SYDVKM in the germline V gene. The V end lost 5 bases, the J end lost 7 bases, and 9 bases lay between the germline ends. This CDR3 is built from 12 residues. Here the CDR3 DNA reads TGTGCCAGCAGTCCTCTCCGGAATGAGCAGTTCTTC. Translation: CASSPLRNEQFF.

The rearrangement uses TRBV7-3 and TRBJ2-1; tentatively, D is TRBD2 (6 bases). CDR1 and CDR2 (germline): SGHTA, FQGTGA. The V gene lost 5 bases and the J gene lost 10 bases, with 12 bases spanning the gap. This CDR3 has 12 residues. CDR3 coding DNA: TGTGCCAGCAGCAGAATGGCGGGAGAGCAGTTCTTC. It codes for CASSRMAGEQFF.

The gene calls are TRBV7-2 and TRBJ2-1; 9 bases match TRBD2. The germline V gene encodes CDR1 SGHTA and CDR2 FQGNSA. With V trimmed by 2 bases and J by 3 bases, 8 bases remained unmatched. This CDR3 region has 17 residues. The CDR3 nucleotides read TGTGCCAGCAGCTTAAGTTTTACGACTAGCGGCTACAATGAGCAGTTCTTC. Its protein product is CASSLSFTTSGYNEQFF.

The chain uses TRBV7-9 and TRBJ1-6; D is ambiguous. V lost 3 bases, J lost 5 bases, and 14 bases lay in between. Per germline, CDR1 SEHNR and CDR2 FQNEAQ (reference sequence). The CDR3 loop spans 16 amino acids. In nucleotides, the CDR3 is TGTGCCAGCAGCTTGGTTTCGGTAGCCGATAATTCACCCCTCCACTTT. It specifies CASSLVSVADNSPLHF.

The chain joins TRBV6-5 to TRBJ1-6; maybe TRBD1 (6 bases). Germline loops: CDR1 MNHEY, CDR2 SVGAGI. With 4 bases removed from V and 8 bases from J, the gap between germline ends came to 9 bases. The length of the CDR3 is 13 residues. This CDR3 is CASSLPGDSPLHF. In DNA form, the CDR3 reads TGTGCCAGCAGTTTACCAGGGGATTCACCCCTCCACTTT.

The chain employs TRBV7-6 and TRBJ2-7, with 9 positions matching TRBD1. Looked up from germline, CDR1 is SGHVS and CDR2 is FNYEAQ. CDR3 length: 14 residues. V trimming: 5 bases; J trimming: 4 bases; junction bases outside the gene matches: 6. The CDR3 nucleotides read TGTGCCAGCAGCCCAAGGACAGGGGTGTACGAGCAGTACTTC. As protein: CASSPRTGVYEQYF.

Points on this clonotype: A read error may account for a junction end that differs from germline. The chain combines TRBV7-7 with TRBJ2-2, with unresolved D. Germline CDR1 is SSHAT and CDR2 is FNYEAQ (reference sequence). The CDR3 sequence is 13 residues long. DNA for the CDR3: TGTGCTAGCAGAACCGAAAACACCGGGGAGCTGTTTTTT. Translation gives CASRTENTGELFF.

The V call is TRBV19, the J call TRBJ1-1; D unclear. Trimming took 6 bases from V and 0 from J, leaving 11 bases between them. CDR1 LNHDA and CDR2 SQIVND come from the germline V gene (reference sequence). The CDR3 covers 14 residues. This chain's CDR3 is CASSHPGLNTEAFF. Written as DNA, the CDR3 is TGTGCCAGTAGCCACCCCGGACTGAACACTGAAGCTTTCTTT.

There are a few counts of this clonotype. This chain connects TRBV20-1 to TRBJ1-5, with D tentatively TRBD1 (6 bases). CDR1 DFQATT and CDR2 SNEGSKA come from the germline V gene (reference sequence). The CDR3 consists of 16 residues. Trimming shortened V by 5 bases and J by 2 bases, and 19 bases separated the two germline ends. The CDR3 reads CSAETGAGAGNQPQHF. CDR3 bases: TGCAGTGCTGAAACGGGGGCGGGGGCTGGCAATCAGCCCCAGCATTTT.

This sequence joins TRBV20-1 and TRBJ1-1, with D unclear. Germline V lookup: CDR1 DFQATT, CDR2 SNEGSKA (reference sequence). V lost 0 bases and J 2 bases, leaving 10 bases between the germline ends. CDR3 size: 14 residues. The CDR3 nucleotides are TGCAGTGCTAGAGATTTTCGGGAAAACACTGAAGCTTTCTTT. Amino acid sequence: CSARDFRENTEAFF.

This rearrangement joins TRBV20-1 to TRBJ2-3; D gene unclear. The CDR3 runs 14 residues. Germline CDR1 DFQATT, CDR2 SNEGSKA (reference sequence). V gave up 6 bases and J gave up 2 bases, with 15 bases separating them. In nucleotides, the CDR3 is TGCAGTGCCCCACGACCGGGTATCACAGATACGCAGTATTTT. Amino acids: CSAPRPGITDTQYF.

In DNA, the CDR3 is TGCAGTGCTAGACTCCCAGACAGGGTCAATTCACCCCTCCACTTT. Its translation: CSARLPDRVNSPLHF. The chain is built from TRBV20-1 and TRBJ1-6; 7 bases align to TRBD1. The CDR3 extends over 15 amino acids. Germline V gene sequence: CDR1 DFQATT, CDR2 SNEGSKA (reference sequence). J was trimmed by 7 bases and V by 2 bases; bases with no gene match: 8.

The chain combines TRBV20-1 with TRBJ2-2; 11 nucleotides align to TRBD2. Germline CDR1 and CDR2: DFQATT and SNEGSKA (reference sequence). The CDR3 loop spans 15 amino acids. V gave up 3 bases and J gave up 7 bases; unmatched junction bases: 7. For the CDR3, the DNA is TGCAGTGCTAGGGTAGCGGGGGGGCGGAGCGGGGAGCTGTTTTTT. Translating it yields CSARVAGGRSGELFF.

The chain links TRBV5-1 to TRBJ1-1, with a weak D call TRBD1 (5 bases). The CDR3 runs to 14 residues. In germline, CDR1 is SGHRS, CDR2 YFSETQ. V lost 4 bases and J lost 4, with 14 bases in between. In nucleotides, the CDR3 is TGCGCCAGCAGCACCATGGGGGGGAGCACTGAAGCTTTCTTT. Its protein product is CASSTMGGSTEAFF.

V and J are TRBV5-1 and TRBJ2-7, with D perhaps TRBD1 (6 bases). Germline-derived CDR1 and CDR2 are SGHRS and YFSETQ. V lost 2 bases to trimming and J lost 0 bases, with 12 bases between them. The CDR3 has 15 amino acids. The CDR3 region has the DNA TGCGCCAGCAGCTTTCCGACAGGTCGCTCCTACGAGCAGTACTTC. It specifies CASSFPTGRSYEQYF.

The V call is TRBV20-1, the J call TRBJ1-2, with D unclear. V was clipped by 8 bases and J by 1 base, with 8 bases between them. The CDR3 contains 11 residues. Germline CDR1 DFQATT, CDR2 SNEGSKA (reference sequence). CDR3 protein: CSTEVNYGYTF. The CDR3 DNA follows: TGCAGTACCGAGGTTAACTATGGCTACACCTTC.

This chain joins TRBV20-1 and TRBJ2-7, with D tentatively TRBD1 (5 bases). The CDR3 runs 16 residues. Between the trimmed V and J ends, which lost 0 bases and 3 bases, there was a span of 18 bases. The germline gives CDR1 DFQATT, CDR2 SNEGSKA (reference sequence). The CDR3: CSARDPGSGVGYEQYF. CDR3 coding DNA: TGCAGTGCTAGAGATCCAGGGTCTGGTGTGGGCTACGAGCAGTACTTC.

This clonotype was seen more than once but under ten times. This chain links TRBV7-6 with TRBJ1-5, with D unclear. V gave up 1 base and J gave up 2 bases, with 15 bases separating them. CDR1 and CDR2 from the germline V gene are SGHVS and FNYEAQ. The CDR3 extends over 17 amino acids. The CDR3 nucleotides read TGTGCCAGCAGCTTAGTGCCTGCGACCACCGGCAATCAGCCCCAGCATTTT. It codes for CASSLVPATTGNQPQHF.